This T cell receptor (beta chain) was identified in a study of blood T cell repertoires in COVID-19. Study in general: COVID-19 samples from acute and convalescent phases originated in the United States, Italy and Spain. Sources were T cells, B-cell-depleted T cells, or PBMCs; the material itself was cDNA or gDNA.

Authors' processing steps: Estimation of nucleated cell counts was performed using reference gene primer amplification. The protocol was immunoSEQ multiplex PCR, while the TCRdb copy is restricted to in-frame clones and leaves out a portion. V and J calls and clone size come straight from that table; D and trimming were deduced from the DNA. This sample has around 300,000 clones, with around 86% found just once. Germline lookup yields CDR1 SGHTA and CDR2 FQGTGA. The CDR3 is made up of 14 amino acids. V shed 2 bases and J 5 bases; nucleotides not matched to a gene: 4. This receptor was identified in a man aged 45 to 65 with acute or convalescent COVID-19. V gene TRBV7-3 combines with J gene TRBJ2-5, with 8 bases matching TRBD2. Sequencing input: peripheral blood. The CDR3 bases are TGTGCCAGCAGCTTAGCGGGGGGCCGGGAGACCCAGTACTTC. It yields the protein CASSLAGGRETQYF.